The sequence of this T cell receptor beta chain was determined in a study of blood T cell repertoires in COVID-19. This CDR3 has 15 residues. Trimming removed 4 bases from V and 2 bases from J, with 11 bases in between. Germline CDR1 reads SGHTA; CDR2 reads FQGNSA. Sequencing was performed with immunoSEQ multiplex PCR; in TCRdb, only in-frame clones are kept and a portion is missing. The sample lists around 160,000 clones, 85% to 90% occurring once. Sequenced input: PBMCs or T cells enriched from blood (not recorded which). The sequence came from a woman aged 25 to 39 with acute COVID-19. V gene TRBV7-2 combines with J gene TRBJ1-4; D call uncertain. The chain's CDR3 is CASSWTVSTNEKLFF. The CDR3 bases are TGTGCCAGCAGCTGGACTGTTTCGACTAATGAAAAACTGTTTTTT.